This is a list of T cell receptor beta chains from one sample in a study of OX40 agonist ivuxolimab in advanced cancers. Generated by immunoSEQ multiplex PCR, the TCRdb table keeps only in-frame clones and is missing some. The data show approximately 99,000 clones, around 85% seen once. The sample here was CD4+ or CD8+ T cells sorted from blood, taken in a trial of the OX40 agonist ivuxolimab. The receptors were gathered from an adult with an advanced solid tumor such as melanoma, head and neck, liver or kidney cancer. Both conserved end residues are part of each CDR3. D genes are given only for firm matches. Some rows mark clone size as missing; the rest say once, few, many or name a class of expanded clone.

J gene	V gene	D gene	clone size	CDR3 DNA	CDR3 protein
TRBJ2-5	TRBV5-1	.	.	TGCGCCAGCAGCTTGGCCAATTACCACCAAGAGACCCAGTACTTC	CASSLANYHQETQYF
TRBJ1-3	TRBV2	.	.	TGTGCCAGCAGTGAATCAGGAAACACCATATATTTT	CASSESGNTIYF
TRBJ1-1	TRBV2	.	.	TGTGCCAGCAGTGACCCCTACGGGGGGAACACTGAAGCTTTCTTT	CASSDPYGGNTEAFF
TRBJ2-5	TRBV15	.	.	TGTGCCACCAGCAGAGATCGGTTCCAGGAGACCCAGTACTTC	CATSRDRFQETQYF
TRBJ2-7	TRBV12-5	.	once	TGTGCTAGTGCTACCTGGGGCAGCTACGAGCAGTACTTC	CASATWGSYEQYF
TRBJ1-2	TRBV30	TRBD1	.	TGTGCCTGGACCCAGGGGGGGTACTATGGCTACACCTTC	CAWTQGGYYGYTF
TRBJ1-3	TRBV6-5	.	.	TGTGCCAGCAGTCAGGGTACTGGAAACACCATATATTTT	CASSQGTGNTIYF
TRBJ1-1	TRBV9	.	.	TGTGCCAGCAGCGTGGGCTACACTGAAGCTTTCTTT	CASSVGYTEAFF
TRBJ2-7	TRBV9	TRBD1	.	TGTGCCAGCAGCCCCCGGGACAGGGGCTACGAGCAGTACTTC	CASSPRDRGYEQYF
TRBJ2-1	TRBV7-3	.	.	TGTGCCAGCAGCTTAACATTTGAGGGGGGCCCTTTCAATGAGCAGTTCTTC	CASSLTFEGGPFNEQFF
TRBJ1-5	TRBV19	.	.	TGTGCCAGTAGTGGGGGGGGGACACTTAGCAATCAGCCCCAGCATTTT	CASSGGGTLSNQPQHF
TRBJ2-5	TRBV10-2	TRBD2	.	TGCGCCAGCAGTGAGCCGGGACTAGGCGGGGAGACCCAGTACTTC	CASSEPGLGGETQYF
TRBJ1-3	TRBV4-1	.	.	TGCGCCAGCAGCCAAGATTGGTTTTCTGGAAACACCATATATTTT	CASSQDWFSGNTIYF
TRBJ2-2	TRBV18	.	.	TGTGCCAGCTCAAACGTTCAGACCGGGGAGCTGTTTTTT	CASSNVQTGELFF
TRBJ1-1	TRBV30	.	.	TGTGCCTGGGGGGGAGGTGCAGCAGCTTTCTTT	CAWGGGAAAFF
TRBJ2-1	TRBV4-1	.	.	TGCGCCAGCAGCCCGCCTAGCAATGAGCAGTTCTTC	CASSPPSNEQFF
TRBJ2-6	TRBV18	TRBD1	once	TGTGCCAGCTCACCACCGACAGGGGGCGCTGGGGCCAACGTCCTGACTTTC	CASSPPTGGAGANVLTF
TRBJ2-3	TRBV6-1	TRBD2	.	TGTGCCAGCTTACCGGGACTAGCTGGGACAGATACGCAGTATTTT	CASLPGLAGTDTQYF
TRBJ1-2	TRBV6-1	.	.	TGTGCCAGCAGTCGGGACACATCCAGGGCTGGCTACACCTTC	CASSRDTSRAGYTF
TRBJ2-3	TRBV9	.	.	TGTGCCAGCAGCGTAGTCGGCAGCGGCACAGATACGCAGTATTTT	CASSVVGSGTDTQYF
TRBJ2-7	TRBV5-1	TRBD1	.	TGCGCCAGCAGCTTGGAGGGCAGGGGGTCAGACGAGCAGTACTTC	CASSLEGRGSDEQYF
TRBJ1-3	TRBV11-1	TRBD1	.	TGTGCCAGCAGCTACACAGGGGTGAACACCATATATTTT	CASSYTGVNTIYF
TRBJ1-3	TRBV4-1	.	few	TGCGCCAGCAGCCAAGAGACAGGATCCTCCTCTGGAAACACCATATATTTT	CASSQETGSSSGNTIYF
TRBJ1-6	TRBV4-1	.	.	TGCGCCAGCAGCCAAGATATAGGGAGGCGGTCACCCCTCCACTTT	CASSQDIGRRSPLHF
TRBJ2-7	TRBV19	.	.	TGTGCCAGTAGTATCGGGACAAACTACGAGCAGTACTTC	CASSIGTNYEQYF
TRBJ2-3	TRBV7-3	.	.	TGTGCCAGCAGCTTATTCGGCGGGGCCAGCACAGATACGCAGTATTTT	CASSLFGGASTDTQYF
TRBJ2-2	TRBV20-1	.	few	TGCAGTGCTAGGGTTACCGGGGAGCTGTTTTTT	CSARVTGELFF
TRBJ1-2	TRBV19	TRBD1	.	TGTGCCAGCCGCGGGACAGGGGGTCCGAGCTACACCTTC	CASRGTGGPSYTF
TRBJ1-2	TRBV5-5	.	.	TGTGCCAGCAGCTTGTTTGCGGGGAAGTTTGCTGGCTACACCTTC	CASSLFAGKFAGYTF
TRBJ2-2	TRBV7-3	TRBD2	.	TGTGCCAGCAGCTTGACTAGCGGGGGGAAGAACACCGGGGAGCTGTTTTTT	CASSLTSGGKNTGELFF
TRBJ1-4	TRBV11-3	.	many	TGTGCCAGCAGCTTAAGGGCCACCGCAACTAATGAAAAACTGTTTTTT	CASSLRATATNEKLFF
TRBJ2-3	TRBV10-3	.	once	TGTGCCATCAGTGGGAGCACAGATACGCAGTATTTT	CAISGSTDTQYF
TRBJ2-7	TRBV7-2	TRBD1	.	TGTGCCAGCAGCTTAGGGACAGGGACAACCTACGAGCAGTACTTC	CASSLGTGTTYEQYF
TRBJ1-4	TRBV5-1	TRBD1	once	TGCGCCAGCAGCCGCAGACAGGGTGATGAAAAACTGTTTTTT	CASSRRQGDEKLFF
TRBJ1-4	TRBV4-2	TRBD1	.	TGTGCCAGCAGCCCCACGGCAGGGGGATATGATGAAAAACTGTTTTTT	CASSPTAGGYDEKLFF
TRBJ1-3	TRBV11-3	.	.	TGTGCCAGCAGCTTAACAGGGAGAACGAACACCATATATTTT	CASSLTGRTNTIYF
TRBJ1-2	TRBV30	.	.	TGTGCCTGGAGTGTAAGGGGGAGGGGCAACAACTATGGCTACACCTTC	CAWSVRGRGNNYGYTF
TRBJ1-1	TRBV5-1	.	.	TGCGCCAGCAGCTTGGACCCTGCGGGAATCCGAGGCTGGCCAGCTTTCTTT	CASSLDPAGIRGWPAFF
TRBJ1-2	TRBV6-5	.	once	TGTGCCTCCCTTGCGGGACTGAACTATGGCTACACCTTC	CASLAGLNYGYTF
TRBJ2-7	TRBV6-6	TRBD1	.	TGTGCCAGCAGTTACCTCGGGACAGGGGCCTACGAGCAGTACTTC	CASSYLGTGAYEQYF
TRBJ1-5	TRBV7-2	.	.	TGTGCCAGCAGCTTAGGGGGGGGAGGTCTCCAGCCCCAGCATTTT	CASSLGGGGLQPQHF
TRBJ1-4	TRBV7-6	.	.	TGTGCCAGCAGCCCCGTAACAGGGTTAGGTGAAAAACTGTTTTTT	CASSPVTGLGEKLFF
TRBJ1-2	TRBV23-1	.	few	TGCGCCAGCAGCCAAGGGACACTGGGCTACACCTTC	CASSQGTLGYTF
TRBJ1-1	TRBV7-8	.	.	TGTGCCAGCAGCTTCATTTCAGGGAACACTGAAGCTTTCTTT	CASSFISGNTEAFF
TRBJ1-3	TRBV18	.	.	TGTGCCAGCTCACGTGAAGGACAGCACTCTGGAAACACCATATATTTT	CASSREGQHSGNTIYF
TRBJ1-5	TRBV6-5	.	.	TGTGCCAGCAGTTACGGGGGAAACAATCAGCCCCAGCATTTT	CASSYGGNNQPQHF
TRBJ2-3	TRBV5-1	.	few	TGCGCCAGCAGCTCCCAGCCGGGCCAGACAGATACGCAGTATTTT	CASSSQPGQTDTQYF
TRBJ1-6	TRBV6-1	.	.	TGTGCCAGCAGTCTACAAGGGTTCCAGGAGGCCCTCCACTTT	CASSLQGFQEALHF
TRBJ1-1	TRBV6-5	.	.	TGTGCCAGCAGTTACTGGGATCCAGGGCAGGGCGCTGAAGCTTTCTTT	CASSYWDPGQGAEAFF
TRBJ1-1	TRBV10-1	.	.	TGCGCCAGCAGTGAGTCGATTTACACTGAAGCTTTCTTT	CASSESIYTEAFF
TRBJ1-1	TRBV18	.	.	TGTGCCAGCTCACCGACAGAGGGGAACACTGAAGCTTTCTTT	CASSPTEGNTEAFF
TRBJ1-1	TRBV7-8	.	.	TGTGCCAGCAGCCCCCGAGACCGAGACACTGAAGCTTTCTTT	CASSPRDRDTEAFF
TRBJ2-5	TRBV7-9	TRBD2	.	TGTGCCAGCAGCTTTCCTAGCGGGGGGATTGAGACCCAGTACTTC	CASSFPSGGIETQYF
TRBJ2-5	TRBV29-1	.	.	TGCAGCGTTGATTTCCTTGAAGGGCCCGGGGAGACCCAGTACTTC	CSVDFLEGPGETQYF